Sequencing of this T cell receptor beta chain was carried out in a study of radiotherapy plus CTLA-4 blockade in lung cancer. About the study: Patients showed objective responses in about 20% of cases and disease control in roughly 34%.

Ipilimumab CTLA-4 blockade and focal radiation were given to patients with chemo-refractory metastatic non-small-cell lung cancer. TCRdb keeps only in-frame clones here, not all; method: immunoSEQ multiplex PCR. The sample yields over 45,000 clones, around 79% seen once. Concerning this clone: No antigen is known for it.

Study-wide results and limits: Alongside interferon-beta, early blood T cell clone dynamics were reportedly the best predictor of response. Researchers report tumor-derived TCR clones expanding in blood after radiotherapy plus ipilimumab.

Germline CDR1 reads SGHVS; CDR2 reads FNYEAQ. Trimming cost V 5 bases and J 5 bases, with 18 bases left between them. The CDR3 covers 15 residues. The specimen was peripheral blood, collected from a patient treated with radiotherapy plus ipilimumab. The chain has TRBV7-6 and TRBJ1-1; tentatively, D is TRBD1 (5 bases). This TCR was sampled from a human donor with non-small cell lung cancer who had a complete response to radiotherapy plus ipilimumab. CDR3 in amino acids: CASSPPAGKETEAFF. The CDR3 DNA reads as TGTGCCAGCAGCCCTCCTGCAGGGAAAGAGACTGAAGCTTTCTTT.